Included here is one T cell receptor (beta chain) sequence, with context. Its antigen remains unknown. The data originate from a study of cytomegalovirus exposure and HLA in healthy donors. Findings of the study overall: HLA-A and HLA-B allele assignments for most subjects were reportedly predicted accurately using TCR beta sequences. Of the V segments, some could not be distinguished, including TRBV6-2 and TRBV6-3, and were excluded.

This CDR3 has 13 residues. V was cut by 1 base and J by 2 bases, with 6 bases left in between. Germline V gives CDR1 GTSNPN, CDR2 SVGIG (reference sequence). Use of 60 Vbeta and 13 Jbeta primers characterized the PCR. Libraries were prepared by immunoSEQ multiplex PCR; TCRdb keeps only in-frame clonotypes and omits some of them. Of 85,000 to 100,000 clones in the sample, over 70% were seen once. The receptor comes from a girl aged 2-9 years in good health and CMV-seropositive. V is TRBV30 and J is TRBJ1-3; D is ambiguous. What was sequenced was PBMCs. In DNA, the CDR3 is TGTGCCTGGAGTGCGGGTCCTGGAAACACCATATATTTT. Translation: CAWSAGPGNTIYF.